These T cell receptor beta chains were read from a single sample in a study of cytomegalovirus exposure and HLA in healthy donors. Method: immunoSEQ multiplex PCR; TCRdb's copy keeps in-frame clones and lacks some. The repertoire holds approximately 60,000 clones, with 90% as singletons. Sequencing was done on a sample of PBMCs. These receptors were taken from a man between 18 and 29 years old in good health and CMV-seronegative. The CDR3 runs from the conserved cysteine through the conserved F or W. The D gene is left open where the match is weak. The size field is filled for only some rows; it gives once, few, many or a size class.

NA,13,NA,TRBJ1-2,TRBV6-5,CASASRGSSGYTF,TGTGCCAGCGCGTCCAGGGGCTCCTCTGGCTACACCTTC
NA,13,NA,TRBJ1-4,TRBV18,CASSGGIEEKLFF,TGTGCCAGCTCCGGAGGAATTGAGGAAAAACTGTTTTTT
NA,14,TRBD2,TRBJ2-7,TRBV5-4,CASSQRERGYEQYF,TGTGCCAGCAGCCAGCGGGAGCGGGGCTACGAGCAGTACTTC
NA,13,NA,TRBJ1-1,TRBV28,CASSTRRTAEAFF,TGTGCCAGCAGTACAAGAAGGACAGCTGAAGCTTTCTTT
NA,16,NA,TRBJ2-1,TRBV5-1,CASSLTQGPLGYEQFF,TGCGCCAGCAGCCTGACTCAGGGGCCTCTAGGCTATGAGCAGTTCTTC
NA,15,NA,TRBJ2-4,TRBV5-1,CASSLGGGAMNIQYF,TGCGCCAGCAGCTTGGGTGGGGGGGCTATGAACATTCAGTACTTC
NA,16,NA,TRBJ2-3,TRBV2,CASSVNPGLKTDTQYF,TGTGCCAGCAGCGTCAACCCGGGACTTAAAACAGATACGCAGTATTTT
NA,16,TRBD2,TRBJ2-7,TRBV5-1,CASSWTLAGGAYEQYF,TGCGCCAGCAGCTGGACCCTAGCGGGAGGAGCCTACGAGCAGTACTTC
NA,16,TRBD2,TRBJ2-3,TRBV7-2,CASSARTSGIADTQYF,TGTGCCAGCAGCGCCCGGACTAGCGGAATTGCAGATACGCAGTATTTT
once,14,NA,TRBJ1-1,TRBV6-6,CASTTAGLRTEAFF,TGTGCCAGCACCACGGCAGGGTTGCGGACTGAAGCTTTCTTT
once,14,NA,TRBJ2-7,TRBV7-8,CASSPGGPTYEQYF,TGTGCCAGCAGCCCAGGAGGGCCAACCTACGAGCAGTACTTC
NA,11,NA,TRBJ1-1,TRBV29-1,CSVTLNTEAFF,TGCAGCGTCACTCTGAACACTGAAGCTTTCTTT
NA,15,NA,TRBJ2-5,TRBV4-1,CASSQGQRNQETQYF,TGCGCCAGCAGCCAAGGGCAGCGAAACCAAGAGACCCAGTACTTC
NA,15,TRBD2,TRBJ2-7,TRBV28,CASSLSLAGGGEQYF,TGTGCCAGCAGTTTATCACTAGCGGGAGGAGGCGAGCAGTACTTC
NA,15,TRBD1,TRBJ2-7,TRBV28,CASSLPTGQFNEQYF,TGTGCCAGCAGTTTACCGACGGGACAGTTCAACGAGCAGTACTTC
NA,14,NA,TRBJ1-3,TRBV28,CASRLGGTGNTIYF,TGTGCCAGCAGGCTAGGGGGAACTGGAAACACCATATATTTT
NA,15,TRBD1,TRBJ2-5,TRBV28,CASRLDRGRRETQYF,TGTGCCAGCAGATTGGACAGGGGGAGACGAGAGACCCAGTACTTC
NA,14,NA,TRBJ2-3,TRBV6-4,CASSGSGGTDTQYF,TGTGCCAGCAGTGGTTCAGGGGGCACAGATACGCAGTATTTT
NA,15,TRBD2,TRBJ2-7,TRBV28,CASSSSSGGLYEQYF,TGTGCCAGCAGTTCATCTAGCGGGGGGTTATACGAGCAGTACTTC
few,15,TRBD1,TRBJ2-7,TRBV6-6,CASSQGGTGGYEQYF,TGTGCCAGCAGCCAGGGAGGGACAGGGGGCTACGAGCAGTACTTC
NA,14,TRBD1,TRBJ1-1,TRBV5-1,CASSWTGSNTEAFF,TGCGCCAGCAGCTGGACAGGGTCGAACACTGAAGCTTTCTTT
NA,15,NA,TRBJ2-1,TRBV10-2,CASSDPGDALNEQFF,TGCGCCAGCAGTGACCCGGGGGATGCCCTAAATGAGCAGTTCTTC
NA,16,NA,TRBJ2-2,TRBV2,CASSAVSPSNTGELFF,TGTGCCAGCAGTGCCGTCTCCCCGAGTAACACCGGGGAGCTGTTTTTT
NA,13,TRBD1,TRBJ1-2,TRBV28,CASRSDRGRGYTF,TGTGCCAGCAGATCCGACAGGGGGCGAGGCTACACCTTC
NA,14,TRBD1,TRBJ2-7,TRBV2,CASGRTGGSYEQYF,TGTGCCAGCGGAAGGACAGGGGGAAGCTACGAGCAGTACTTC
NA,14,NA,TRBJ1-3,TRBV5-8,CASSLVLSGNTIYF,TGTGCCAGCAGCTTGGTTCTCTCTGGAAACACCATATATTTT
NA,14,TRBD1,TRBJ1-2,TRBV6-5,CASRRQGDSSGYTF,TGTGCCAGCAGACGACAGGGCGATTCTTCTGGCTACACCTTC
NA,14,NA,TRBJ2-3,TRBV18,CASSPVRTSDTQYF,TGTGCCAGCTCACCAGTCAGAACCTCGGATACGCAGTATTTT
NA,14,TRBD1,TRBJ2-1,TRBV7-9,CASSPGQGINEQFF,TGTGCCAGCAGCCCGGGACAGGGGATCAATGAGCAGTTCTTC
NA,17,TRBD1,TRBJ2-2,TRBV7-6,CASRGDSDVSYTGELFF,TGTGCCAGCAGGGGGGACAGTGACGTCTCCTACACCGGGGAGCTGTTTTTT